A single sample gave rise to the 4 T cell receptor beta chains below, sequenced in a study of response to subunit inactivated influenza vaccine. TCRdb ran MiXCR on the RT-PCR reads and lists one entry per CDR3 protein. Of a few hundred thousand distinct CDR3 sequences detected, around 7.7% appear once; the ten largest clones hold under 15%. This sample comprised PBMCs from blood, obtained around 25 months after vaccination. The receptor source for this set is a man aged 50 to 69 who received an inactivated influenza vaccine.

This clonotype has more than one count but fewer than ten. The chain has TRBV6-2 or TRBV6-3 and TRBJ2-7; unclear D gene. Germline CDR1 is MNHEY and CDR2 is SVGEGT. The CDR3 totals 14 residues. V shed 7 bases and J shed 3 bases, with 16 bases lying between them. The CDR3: CASNNGNLNYEQYF. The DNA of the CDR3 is TGTGCCAGCAATAATGGGAACTTAAACTACGAGCAGTACTTC.

In DNA, the CDR3 is TGCAGTGCTAGTAAAAATAGCGGGAGCGCCCTAGGGACCCAGTACTTC. This encodes CSASKNSGSALGTQYF. The J gene is TRBJ2-5, the V gene TRBV20-1, with 9 bases that match TRBD2. This CDR3 comprises 16 residues. V lost 3 bases to trimming and J lost 7 bases; unmatched junction nucleotides: 15. Germline-derived CDR1 and CDR2 are DFQATT and SNEGSKA (reference sequence).

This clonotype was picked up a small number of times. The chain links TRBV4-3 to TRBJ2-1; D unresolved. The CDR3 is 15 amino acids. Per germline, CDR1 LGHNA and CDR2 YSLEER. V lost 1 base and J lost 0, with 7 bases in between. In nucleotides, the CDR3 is TGCGCCAGCAGCCAAGGACACTTCTCCTACAATGAGCAGTTCTTC. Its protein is CASSQGHFSYNEQFF.

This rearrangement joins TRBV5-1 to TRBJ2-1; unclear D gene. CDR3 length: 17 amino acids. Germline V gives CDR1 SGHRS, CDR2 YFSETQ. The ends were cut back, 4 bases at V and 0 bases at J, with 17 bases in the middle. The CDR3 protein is CASSPTSRVTSYNEQFF. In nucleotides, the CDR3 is TGCGCCAGCAGCCCGACCAGTCGAGTTACCTCCTACAATGAGCAGTTCTTC. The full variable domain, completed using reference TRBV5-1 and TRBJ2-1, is KAGVTQTPRYLIKTRGQQVTLSCSPISGHRSVSWYQQTPGQGLQFLFEYFSETQRNKGNFPGRFSGRQFSNSRSEMNVSTLELGDSALYLCASSPTSRVTSYNEQFFGPGTRLTVL.